This TCR beta chain came from a study of blood T cell repertoires in COVID-19. The CDR3 spans 10 residues. Germline lookup yields CDR1 LNHDA and CDR2 SQIVND (reference sequence). Points on this clone: The junction differs from germline at one of its ends, possibly a read error.

Sequencing used immunoSEQ multiplex PCR; TCRdb keeps in-frame clones, though not all of them. The table has about 100,000 clones, roughly nine tenths seen once. This TCR was sampled from a man aged 50 or older with acute or convalescent COVID-19. The source material was peripheral blood. This sequence joins TRBV19 and TRBJ1-2; D might be TRBD1 (6 bases). DNA for the CDR3: TGTGCCACCCCAGGTAAGGGGGTTTGCTTC. Amino acid sequence: CATPGKGVCF.